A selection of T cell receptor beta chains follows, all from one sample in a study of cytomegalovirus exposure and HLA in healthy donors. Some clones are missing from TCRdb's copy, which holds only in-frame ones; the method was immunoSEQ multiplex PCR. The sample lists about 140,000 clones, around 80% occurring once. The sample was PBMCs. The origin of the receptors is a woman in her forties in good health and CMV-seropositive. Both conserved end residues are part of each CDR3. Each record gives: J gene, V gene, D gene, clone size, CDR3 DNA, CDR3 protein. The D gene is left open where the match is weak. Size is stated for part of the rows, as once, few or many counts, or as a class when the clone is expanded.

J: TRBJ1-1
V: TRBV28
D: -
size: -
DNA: TGTGCCATCCTCCCCGGGGTGTCCACTGAAGCTTTCTTT
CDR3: CAILPGVSTEAFF

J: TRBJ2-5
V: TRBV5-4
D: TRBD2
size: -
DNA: TGTGCCAGCAGCTTTGCGACTAGCATGGAGGGGACCCAGTACTTC
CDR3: CASSFATSMEGTQYF

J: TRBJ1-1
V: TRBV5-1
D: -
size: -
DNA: TGCGCCAGCAGCTTGGAGGGACAGAACACTGAAGCTTTCTTT
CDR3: CASSLEGQNTEAFF

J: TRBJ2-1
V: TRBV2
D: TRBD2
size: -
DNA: TGTGCCAGCAGTGGCGGGGGAGTGGAGTTCTTC
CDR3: CASSGGGVEFF

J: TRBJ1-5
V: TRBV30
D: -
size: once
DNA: TGTGCCTGGAGTGCCGGGACAACGGATCAGCCCCAGCATTTT
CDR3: CAWSAGTTDQPQHF

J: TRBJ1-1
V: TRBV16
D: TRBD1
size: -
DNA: TGTGCCAGCAGCCAATGGGACAGGGGGCGGATTGAAGCTTTCTTT
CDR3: CASSQWDRGRIEAFF

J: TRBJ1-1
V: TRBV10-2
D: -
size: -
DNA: TGCGCCAGCAGACCCCCACAGGGATTTTCCACTGAAGCTTTCTTT
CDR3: CASRPPQGFSTEAFF

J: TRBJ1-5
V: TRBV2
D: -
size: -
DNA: TGTGCCAGCAGAGAGATTGGACAGACCCAGCCCCAGCATTTT
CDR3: CASREIGQTQPQHF

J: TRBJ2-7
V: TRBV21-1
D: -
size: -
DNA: TGTGCCAGCAGCAAACCGATAGCGACCACCTACGAGCAGTACTTC
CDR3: CASSKPIATTYEQYF

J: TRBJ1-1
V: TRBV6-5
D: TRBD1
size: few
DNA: TGTGCCAGCAGTGACAGGGTGCGGGGAGCTTTCTTT
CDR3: CASSDRVRGAFF

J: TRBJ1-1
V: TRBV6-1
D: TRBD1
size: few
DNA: TGTGCCAGCAGTGAAGCGCGGGACAGGGAGGGCACTGAAGCTTTCTTT
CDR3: CASSEARDREGTEAFF

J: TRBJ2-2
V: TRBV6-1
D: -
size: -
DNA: TGTGCCAGCTTCAGTATCTACACCGGGGAGCTGTTTTTT
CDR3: CASFSIYTGELFF

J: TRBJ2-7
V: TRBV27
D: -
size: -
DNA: TGTGCCAGCAGTGCTTTGGGGGGTCGGGCGGACAAGCAGTACTTC
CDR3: CASSALGGRADKQYF

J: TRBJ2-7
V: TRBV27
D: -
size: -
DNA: TGTGCCAGCAGTCCTTCGTGGATACAGGGCTCCTACGAGCAGTACTTC
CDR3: CASSPSWIQGSYEQYF

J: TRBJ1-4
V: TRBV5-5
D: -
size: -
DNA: TGTGCCAGCAGCACTCGAAATGAAAAACTGTTTTTT
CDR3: CASSTRNEKLFF

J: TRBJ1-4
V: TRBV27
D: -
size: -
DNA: TGTGCCAGCAGTGCTGTTTGGGGCGCGGTAGTGAAGGCAACTAATGAAAAACTGTTTTTT
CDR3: CASSAVWGAVVKATNEKLFF

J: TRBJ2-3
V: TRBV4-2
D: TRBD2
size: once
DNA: TGTGCCAGCAGCCAAGTCTTTGGCGGGGGGCGCACAGATACGCAGTATTTT
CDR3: CASSQVFGGGRTDTQYF

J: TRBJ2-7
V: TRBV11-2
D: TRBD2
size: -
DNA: TGTGCCAGCAGCCCCCGGTCCCCGCGGGAGGTATACGAGCAGTACTTC
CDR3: CASSPRSPREVYEQYF

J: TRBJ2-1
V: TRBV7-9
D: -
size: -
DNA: TGTGCCAGCAGCTTAGTGAGCAATGAGCAGTTCTTC
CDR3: CASSLVSNEQFF

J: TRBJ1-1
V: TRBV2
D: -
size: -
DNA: TGTGCCAGCAGCGGGGGGCGAATGGATGCTTTCTTT
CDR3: CASSGGRMDAFF

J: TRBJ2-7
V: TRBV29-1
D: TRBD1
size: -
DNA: TGCAGCGTTGGGCCAGGGGGATCTTACGAGCAGTACTTC
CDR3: CSVGPGGSYEQYF

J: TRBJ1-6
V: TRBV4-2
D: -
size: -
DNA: TGTGCCAGCAGCCAAGAATCCTTTTCCTATAATTCACCCCTCCACTTT
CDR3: CASSQESFSYNSPLHF

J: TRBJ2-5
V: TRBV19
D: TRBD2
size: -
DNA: TGTGCCAGTACCTCGGGAGGCGGAGAGACCCAGTACTTC
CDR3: CASTSGGGETQYF

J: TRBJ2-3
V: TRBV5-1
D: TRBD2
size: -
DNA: TGCGCCAGCAGCTTTTCTAGCGGGGGGGCATTCCGGGGCACAGATACGCAGTATTTT
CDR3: CASSFSSGGAFRGTDTQYF

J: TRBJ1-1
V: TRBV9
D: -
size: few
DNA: TGTGCCAGCAGCGCATCAGGGGTCCAGGGAACTGAAGCTTTCTTT
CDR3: CASSASGVQGTEAFF

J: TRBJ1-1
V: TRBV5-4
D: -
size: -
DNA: TGTGCCAGCAGTTTTCCCGGGGTCGCTGAAGCTTTCTTT
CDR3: CASSFPGVAEAFF

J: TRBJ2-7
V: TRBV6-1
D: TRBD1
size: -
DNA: TGTGCCAGCAGTCGACAGGGGTACTACGAGCAGTACTTC
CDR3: CASSRQGYYEQYF

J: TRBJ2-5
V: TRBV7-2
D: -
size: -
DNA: TGTGCCAGCAGCTTAATCTCCGAGACCCAGTACTTC
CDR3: CASSLISETQYF

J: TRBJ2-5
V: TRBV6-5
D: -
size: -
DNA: TGTGCCAGCAGTTACTCGGACAGTATCCAAGAGACCCAGTACTTC
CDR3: CASSYSDSIQETQYF

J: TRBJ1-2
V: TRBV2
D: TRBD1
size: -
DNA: TGTGCCAGCAATCTTGGACAGGGGGCGGCCGGCTACACCTTC
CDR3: CASNLGQGAAGYTF

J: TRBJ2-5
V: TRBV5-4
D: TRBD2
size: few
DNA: TGTGCCAGCAGCTTGGATGCTAGCGGGCAAGAGACCCAGTACTTC
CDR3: CASSLDASGQETQYF

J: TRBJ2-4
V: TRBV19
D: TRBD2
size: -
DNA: TGTGCCAGTAGTAGCCCAGGACTAGCGGAAAACATTCAGTACTTC
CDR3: CASSSPGLAENIQYF

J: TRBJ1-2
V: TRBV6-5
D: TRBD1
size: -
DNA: TGTGCCAGCAGTTACGGGGACAGGGGGAGAGGTGGCTACACCTTC
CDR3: CASSYGDRGRGGYTF

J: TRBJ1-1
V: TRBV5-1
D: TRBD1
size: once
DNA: TGCGCCAGCAGCCTACAGGGGGGGATGAACACTGAAGCTTTCTTT
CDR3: CASSLQGGMNTEAFF

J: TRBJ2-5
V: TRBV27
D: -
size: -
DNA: TGTGCCAGCAGCCAACTGGGACTTCGACAAGAGACCCAGTACTTC
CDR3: CASSQLGLRQETQYF

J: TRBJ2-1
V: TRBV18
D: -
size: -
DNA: TGTGCCAGCTCACCGGACCAGGGCTCCTACAATGAGCAGTTCTTC
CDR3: CASSPDQGSYNEQFF

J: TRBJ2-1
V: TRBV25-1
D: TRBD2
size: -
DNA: TGTGCCAGCAGTGAAGACACTAGCGGGGGGCCAACCTACAATGAGCAGTTCTTC
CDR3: CASSEDTSGGPTYNEQFF

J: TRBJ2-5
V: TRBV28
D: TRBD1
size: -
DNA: TGTGCCAGCAGTCCGGGACAGGGGACACAGACCCAGTACTTC
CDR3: CASSPGQGTQTQYF

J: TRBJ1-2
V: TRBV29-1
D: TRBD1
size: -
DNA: TGCAGCGTTGGGGACAGCCGTAACTATGGCTACACCTTC
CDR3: CSVGDSRNYGYTF

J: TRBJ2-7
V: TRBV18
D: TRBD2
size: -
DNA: TGTGCCAGCTCACCATGGGAGGGCCCCTACGAGCAGTACTTC
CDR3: CASSPWEGPYEQYF

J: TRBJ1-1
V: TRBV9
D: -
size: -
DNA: TGTGCCAGCAGCGTAGAGGCGGGGGGGATAGGGGCGAACACTGAAGCTTTCTTT
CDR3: CASSVEAGGIGANTEAFF

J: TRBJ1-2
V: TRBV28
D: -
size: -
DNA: TGTGCCAGCAGTTCCCCCGCGTTAGATCTCTATGGCTACACCTTC
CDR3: CASSSPALDLYGYTF

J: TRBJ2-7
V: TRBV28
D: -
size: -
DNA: TGTGCCAGCAGCCCCGGGACTTACACCGAGCAGTACTTC
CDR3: CASSPGTYTEQYF

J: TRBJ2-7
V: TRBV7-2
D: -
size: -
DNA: TGTGCCAGCACTCTCTGGGCTGAGAAAGACGAGCAGTACTTC
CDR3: CASTLWAEKDEQYF

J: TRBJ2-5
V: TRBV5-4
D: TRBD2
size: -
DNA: TGTGCCAGCAGCCCGGGACTAGCGGGAGACGTTAAGTACTTC
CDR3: CASSPGLAGDVKYF

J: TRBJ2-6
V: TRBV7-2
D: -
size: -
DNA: TGTGCCAGCAGCTTAGCGGCAGTCTCTGGGGCCAACGTCCTGACTTTC
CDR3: CASSLAAVSGANVLTF

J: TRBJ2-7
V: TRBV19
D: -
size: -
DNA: TGTGCCAGTAGTATAGTGGAGACAGGCCTCTACGAGCAGTACTTC
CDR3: CASSIVETGLYEQYF

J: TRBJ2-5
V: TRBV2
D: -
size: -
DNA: TGTGCCATCGACTCTCAAGAGACCCAGTACTTC
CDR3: CAIDSQETQYF

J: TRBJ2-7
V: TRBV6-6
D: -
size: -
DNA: TGTGCCAGCAGTTACGCGGCCGGGACAAGTAACGAGCAGTACTTC
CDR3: CASSYAAGTSNEQYF

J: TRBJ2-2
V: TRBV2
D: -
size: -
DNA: TGTGCCAGCAGTGAAGGCAGATACGCGAACACCGGGGAGCTGTTTTTT
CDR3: CASSEGRYANTGELFF

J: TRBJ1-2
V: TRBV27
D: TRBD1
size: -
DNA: TGTGCCAGCAGTTTTGGTCTCCTCAGGGGGCAAAATGGCTACACCTTC
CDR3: CASSFGLLRGQNGYTF

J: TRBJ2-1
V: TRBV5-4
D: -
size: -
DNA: TGTGCCAGCAGCCGGAGGGCGAGAAGCTCCTACAATGAGCAGTTCTTC
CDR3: CASSRRARSSYNEQFF

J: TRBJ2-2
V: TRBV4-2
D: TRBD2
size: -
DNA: TGTGCCAGCAGCCAGGGGCTAGCGGGGGGGCGTAGCGGGGAGCTGTTTTTT
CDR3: CASSQGLAGGRSGELFF

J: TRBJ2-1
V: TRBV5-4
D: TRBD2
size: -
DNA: TGTGCCAGCAGCTTGTCTAGCGGGGGGGTCTATGAGCAGTTCTTC
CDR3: CASSLSSGGVYEQFF

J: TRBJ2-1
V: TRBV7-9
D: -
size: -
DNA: TGTGCCAGCAGCTTAGAGCAGGGTGATGATGAGCAGTTCTTC
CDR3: CASSLEQGDDEQFF